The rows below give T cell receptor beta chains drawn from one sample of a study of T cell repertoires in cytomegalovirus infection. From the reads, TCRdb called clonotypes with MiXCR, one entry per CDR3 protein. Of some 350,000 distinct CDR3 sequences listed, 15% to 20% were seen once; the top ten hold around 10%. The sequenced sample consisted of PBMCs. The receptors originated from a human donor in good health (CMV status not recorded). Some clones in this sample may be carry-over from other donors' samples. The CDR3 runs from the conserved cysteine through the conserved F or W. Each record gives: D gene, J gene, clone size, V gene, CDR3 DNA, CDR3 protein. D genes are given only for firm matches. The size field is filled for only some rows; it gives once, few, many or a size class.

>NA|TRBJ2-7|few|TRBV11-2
TGTGCCAGCAGCCACTACGAGCAGTACTTC
CASSHYEQYF
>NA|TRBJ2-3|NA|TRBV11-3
TGTGCCAGCAGCTTAGGCGGTCTCACAGATACGCAGTATTTT
CASSLGGLTDTQYF
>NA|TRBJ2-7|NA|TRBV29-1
TGCAGCGTTGAGGATGGTCAGGACTCCTACGAGCAGTACTTC
CSVEDGQDSYEQYF
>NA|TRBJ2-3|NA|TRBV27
TGTGCCAGCAGCCGGAACCTCGGGGTCGATACGCAGTATTTT
CASSRNLGVDTQYF
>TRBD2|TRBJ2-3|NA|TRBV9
TGTGCCAGCAGCTTGCTAGCGGGGCCTAGCACAGATACGCAGTATTTT
CASSLLAGPSTDTQYF
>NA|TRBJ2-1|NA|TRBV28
TGTGCCAGCAGTTTAGGTGGGGGGAACAATGAGCAGTTCTTC
CASSLGGGNNEQFF
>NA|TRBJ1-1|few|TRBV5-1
TGCGCCAGCAGCTTGGGAGCAGGAGTGGACACTGAAGCTTTCTTT
CASSLGAGVDTEAFF
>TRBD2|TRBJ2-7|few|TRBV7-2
TGTGCCAGCAGCCCTAGACTAGCGGGGGGGAAAGAGCAGTACTTC
CASSPRLAGGKEQYF
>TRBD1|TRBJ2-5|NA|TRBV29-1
TGCAGCGCCGGGACAGGGATGATAGAAGAGACCCAGTACTTC
CSAGTGMIEETQYF
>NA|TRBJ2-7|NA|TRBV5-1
TGCGCCAGCAGCTTGGACAGCTGGACCTACGAGCAGTACTTC
CASSLDSWTYEQYF
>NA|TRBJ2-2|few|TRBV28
TGTGCCAGCTTGGTCCGGAACACCGGGGAGCTGTTTTTT
CASLVRNTGELFF
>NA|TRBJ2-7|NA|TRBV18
TGTGCCAGCTCACCACCGCTAGCCTACGAGCAGTACTTC
CASSPPLAYEQYF
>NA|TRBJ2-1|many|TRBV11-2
TGTGCCAGCAGCCGAGGACTCCTGAGCTCCTACAATGAGCAGTTCTTC
CASSRGLLSSYNEQFF
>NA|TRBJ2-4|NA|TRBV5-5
TGTGCCAGCAGCTCCACCGGGCCCCAAAACATTCAGTACTTC
CASSSTGPQNIQYF
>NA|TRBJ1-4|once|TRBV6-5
TGTGCCAGCAGTTACTCGGTTAGGGGGGTTGAAAAACTGTTTTTT
CASSYSVRGVEKLFF
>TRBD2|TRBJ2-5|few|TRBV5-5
TGTGCCAGCAGCTTGAGGGGACTAGCGCCTATCCAAGAGACCCAGTACTTC
CASSLRGLAPIQETQYF
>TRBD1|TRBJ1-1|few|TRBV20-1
TGCAGTGCTAGCGACAGGGTTGGGAACACTGAAGCTTTCTTT
CSASDRVGNTEAFF
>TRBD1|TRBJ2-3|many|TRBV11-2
TGTGCCAGCAGCAAAAGACAGGGGAATACGCAGTATTTT
CASSKRQGNTQYF
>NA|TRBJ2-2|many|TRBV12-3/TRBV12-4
TGTGCCAGCAGTGCCAAACATCCAAGGGAGTCCGGGGAGCTGTTTTTT
CASSAKHPRESGELFF
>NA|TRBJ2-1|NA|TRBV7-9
TGTGCCAGCAGCTCCGGGGTCGGGGGGCAAGAGTTCTTC
CASSSGVGGQEFF
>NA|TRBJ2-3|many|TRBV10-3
TGTGCCATCAGTGAGCTGGGGACAGATACGCAGTATTTT
CAISELGTDTQYF
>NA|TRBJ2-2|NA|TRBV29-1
TGCAGCGGGGGGGCAGCCTCCACCGGGGAGCTGTTTTTT
CSGGAASTGELFF
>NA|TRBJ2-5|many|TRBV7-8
TGTGCCAGCAGCTATGGGGCAGGACAAGAGACCCAGTACTTC
CASSYGAGQETQYF
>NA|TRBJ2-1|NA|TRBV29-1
TGCAGCGCTGCACCTAGCGCCCCGAACTCCTACAATGAGCAGTTCTTC
CSAAPSAPNSYNEQFF
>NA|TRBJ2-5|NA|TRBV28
TGTGCCAGCAGTTTAGGCAGGGCCGGCGGGGAGACCCAGTACTTC
CASSLGRAGGETQYF
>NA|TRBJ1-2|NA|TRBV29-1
TGCAGCGTTGTCGGCTACACCTTC
CSVVGYTF
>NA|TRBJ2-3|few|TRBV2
TGTGCCAGCAGGCAAGAGGGGGGTCGGACGCAGTATTTT
CASRQEGGRTQYF
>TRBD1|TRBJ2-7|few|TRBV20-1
TGCAGTGCTAGCATAGCCTCGGGACAGGTATACTACGAGCAGTACTTC
CSASIASGQVYYEQYF
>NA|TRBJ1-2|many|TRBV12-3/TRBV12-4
TGTGCCAGCAGTCTCGACAGGATGTATGGCTACACCTTC
CASSLDRMYGYTF
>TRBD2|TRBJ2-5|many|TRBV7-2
TGTGCCAGCAGCTCCGGACTAGCGGGAGAAGAGACCCAGTACTTC
CASSSGLAGEETQYF
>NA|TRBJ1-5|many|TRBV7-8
TGTGCCAGCAGCTCCCGACTCCCACCGGGCAATCAGCCCCAGCATTTT
CASSSRLPPGNQPQHF
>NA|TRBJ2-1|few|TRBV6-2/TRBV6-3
TGTGCCAGCAGTTACTTCGGGGTGGAGTGGACCTCCCCCGACAATGAGCAGTTCTTC
CASSYFGVEWTSPDNEQFF
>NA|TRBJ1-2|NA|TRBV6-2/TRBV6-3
TGTGCCAGCAGTTACTCGTCGTTTTATGGCTACACCTTC
CASSYSSFYGYTF
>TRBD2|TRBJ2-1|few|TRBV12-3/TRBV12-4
TGTGCCACGGGGCGGGAGTGGGATGAGCAGTTCTTC
CATGREWDEQFF
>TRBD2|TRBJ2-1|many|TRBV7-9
TGTGCCAGCAGCTTTCTAGCGGCGCCTATACACAATGAGCAGTTCTTC
CASSFLAAPIHNEQFF
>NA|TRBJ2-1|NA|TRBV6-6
TGTGCCAGCAGTTACCTTGACCTTGAGCAGTTCTTC
CASSYLDLEQFF
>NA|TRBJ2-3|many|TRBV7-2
TGTGCCAGCAGCTTAGGACCACCGAGCACAGATACGCAGTATTTT
CASSLGPPSTDTQYF
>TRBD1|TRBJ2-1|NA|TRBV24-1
TGTGCCACCAGTGCCCCGACAGGGTCGGCCTACAATGAGCAGTTCTTC
CATSAPTGSAYNEQFF